The clone carrying this TCR beta chain occurred many times. Its specificity is not known. CDR3 length: 16 amino acids. CDR1 and CDR2 (germline): LNHNV, YYDKDF (reference sequence). V lost 4 bases and J lost 4, with 16 bases in between. Exclusions: uncontrolled infection, other autoimmune disease, pregnancy, lactation. Cells are PBMCs isolated from more than 8.5 ml of fresh blood. TCR beta CDR3 sequences were amplified from RNA transcripts. HTBI primers were employed in a first-round RT-PCR of the TCR CDR3. TCRdb independently ran MiXCR on the multiplex PCR reads; one entry per CDR3 protein. The sample carries hundreds of thousands of distinct CDR3 sequences, over 35% recorded once. This sample is drawn from a study of T cells in Graves' hyperthyroidism and ophthalmopathy. Study overall: Peripheral blood was obtained at initial diagnosis, preceding any treatment.

Study results and limitations: Most clonotypes that expanded in the thyroid above 0.001 also showed up in blood.

The chain combines TRBV15 with TRBJ1-4; no reliable D call. The source material was blood. The clonotype was recovered from a man aged 18 to 29 with Graves' hyperthyroidism. CDR3 bases: TGTGCCACCAGCACCTCCACGGGGAGAATTAATGAAAAACTGTTTTTT. The encoded protein is CATSTSTGRINEKLFF.